The 21 T cell receptor beta chains reported below all come from one sample, sequenced in a study of spatial heterogeneity in lung cancer. TCRdb itself ran the 5' RACE reads through MiXCR, one entry per CDR3 protein. The sample consists of roughly 26,000 distinct CDR3 sequences, 5% to 6.5% of them appearing once. Described time point: blood at routine non-recurrence follow-up after resection. Whole RNA from tumor, nontumor lung or frozen PBMC was sequenced unsorted. Sequencing used PBMCs, obtained at follow-up. These receptors all come from a male donor with early-stage non-small cell lung cancer.

This clonotype was observed many times. The J gene is TRBJ2-4, the V gene TRBV20-1, with a possible D match to TRBD1 (6 bases). CDR1 and CDR2 from the germline V gene are DFQATT and SNEGSKA (reference sequence). Trimming took 4 bases from V and 3 from J, leaving 25 bases between them. The CDR3 consists of 18 residues. CDR3 in amino acids: CSATTSGTRVGGKNIQYF. For the CDR3, the DNA is TGCAGTGCTACTACCTCCGGGACACGAGTTGGAGGCAAAAACATTCAGTACTTC.

This clonotype occurred many times. The rearrangement links TRBV7-3 to TRBJ2-7; 9 bases map to TRBD2. J was trimmed by 6 bases and V by 5 bases; bases with no gene match: 2. This CDR3 region has 12 residues. The germline gives CDR1 SGHTA, CDR2 FQGTGA. The CDR3 DNA reads TGTGCCAGCAGCCGGCGGGAGGGCGAGCAGTACTTC. Protein sequence: CASSRREGEQYF.

This clonotype was counted at least ten times. The V call is TRBV29-1, the J call TRBJ2-5; tentative D call: TRBD1 (6 bases). The ends were cut back, 0 bases at V and 2 bases at J, with 7 bases in the middle. The CDR3 totals 13 residues. From germline, CDR1 is SQVTM and CDR2 ANQGSEA. Here the CDR3 reads CSVEDRGQETQYF. The CDR3 region has the DNA TGCAGCGTTGAAGACAGGGGACAAGAGACCCAGTACTTC.

This clonotype was found many times. The chain has TRBV9 and TRBJ2-7; 7 bases are a match to TRBD1. Germline CDR1 is SGDLS and CDR2 is YYNGEE. J lost 4 bases, V lost 3 bases, and 1 base had no gene match. The CDR3 spans 12 residues. CDR3 bases: TGTGCCAGCAGCGCGACAGGGTACGAGCAGTACTTC. Its protein product is CASSATGYEQYF. Supplemented by reference TRBV9 and TRBJ2-7, the full variable domain reads DSGVTQTPKHLITATGQRVTLRCSPRSGDLSVYWYQQSLDQGLQFLIQYYNGEERAKGNILERFSAQQFPDLHSELNLSSLELGDSALYFCASSATGYEQYFGPGTRLTVT.

The CDR3 region is CASSWLGAGGNSPLHF. CDR3 DNA sequence: TGTGCCAGCAGTTGGCTTGGGGCGGGTGGGAATTCACCCCTCCACTTT. The chain is built from TRBV28 and TRBJ1-6; D is possibly TRBD1 (5 bases). V was shortened by 4 bases and J by 7 bases, with 17 bases between the two germline ends. The CDR3 is made up of 16 amino acids. In germline, CDR1 is MDHEN, CDR2 SYDVKM.

Note on this clonotype: An end of the junction differs from the germline gene, which may be a read error. The chain has TRBV6-2 or TRBV6-3 and TRBJ2-7, with D possibly being TRBD2 (6 bases). CDR3 length: 14 amino acids. In germline, CDR1 is MNHEY, CDR2 SVGEGT. The CDR3 is CASSETSESYEQYF. The CDR3 nucleotides are TGTGCTAGCAGCGAGACTAGTGAAAGTTACGAGCAGTACTTC.

V is TRBV2 and J is TRBJ2-2; D remains ambiguous. There are 14 residues in the CDR3. With 7 bases removed from V and 5 bases from J, the gap between germline ends came to 14 bases. Germline-derived CDR1 and CDR2 are SNHLY and FYNNEI. The CDR3 nucleotides are TGTGCCAGCATGTGGGCTAAGGGAACCGGGGAGCTGTTTTTT. Protein sequence: CASMWAKGTGELFF.

This clonotype was counted many times. V and J are TRBV15 and TRBJ2-7; D is uncertain. The V end lost 2 bases, the J end lost 4 bases, and 15 bases lay between the germline ends. In germline, CDR1 is LNHNV, CDR2 YYDKDF (reference sequence). CDR3 length: 15 residues. CDR3: CATSRSLTRAYEQYF. The CDR3 DNA reads TGTGCCACCAGCAGATCATTGACTCGGGCGTACGAGCAGTACTTC.

In its sample, this clonotype was seen many times. The gene calls are TRBV4-3 and TRBJ1-5; no clear D gene. CDR1 and CDR2 from the germline V gene are LGHNA and YSLEER. The CDR3 sequence is 16 residues long. V was clipped by 0 bases and J by 1 base, with 10 bases between them. The CDR3 protein is CASSQDLPGSNQPQHF. DNA for the CDR3: TGCGCCAGCAGCCAAGATTTACCGGGGAGCAATCAGCCCCAGCATTTT.

This clonotype was recorded at least ten times. The chain couples TRBV10-3 to TRBJ2-5; 11 bases line up with TRBD2. This CDR3 has 14 amino acids. V gave up 4 bases and J gave up 2 bases; unmatched junction bases: 0. The germline CDR1 and CDR2 sequences are ENHRY and SYGVKD. The CDR3 bases are TGTGCCATCAGTGGGACTAGCGGGCAAGAGACCCAGTACTTC. Translated: CAISGTSGQETQYF.

This clonotype was observed many times. The J gene is TRBJ2-1, the V gene TRBV5-1; 10 positions match TRBD1. The CDR3 runs 13 residues. CDR1 is SGHRS, CDR2 YFSETQ, per germline. The junction had 3 bases not matched to a gene; V was cut back by 6 bases and J by 6 bases. The CDR3 spells CASTRTGGNEQFF. CDR3 DNA: TGCGCCAGCACCAGGACAGGGGGCAATGAGCAGTTCTTC. Full variable domain (rest looked up from reference TRBV5-1 and TRBJ2-1): KAGVTQTPRYLIKTRGQQVTLSCSPISGHRSVSWYQQTPGQGLQFLFEYFSETQRNKGNFPGRFSGRQFSNSRSEMNVSTLELGDSALYLCASTRTGGNEQFFGPGTRLTVL.

J is TRBJ1-2 and V is TRBV2; 7 bases match TRBD1. The germline gives CDR1 SNHLY, CDR2 FYNNEI. J lost 5 bases, V lost 5 bases, and 5 bases had no gene match. The CDR3 consists of 13 residues. CDR3 in DNA: TGTGCCAGCAGTATCGACAGGGAGTATGGCTACACCTTC. This gives the protein CASSIDREYGYTF.

This clonotype was found many times. CDR3 bases: TGTGCCAGCAGCTTGGTTCCGGGGTCCCTTATTCAACAGATGAACACTGAAGCTTTCTTT. Protein sequence: CASSLVPGSLIQQMNTEAFF. The gene calls are TRBV7-2 and TRBJ1-1; the D is unclear. The germline V and J ends were trimmed by 3 bases and 0 bases, with 26 bases remaining between them. CDR1 is SGHTA, CDR2 FQGNSA, per germline. This CDR3 spans 20 amino acids.

This clonotype was counted between two and nine times. This chain uses TRBV7-9 with TRBJ1-1, with D maybe TRBD1 (5 bases). V was trimmed by 6 bases and J by 8 bases, leaving 16 bases between them. The germline V gene has CDR1 SEHNR and CDR2 FQNEAQ (reference sequence). The CDR3 covers 13 residues. DNA of the CDR3: TGTGCCAGCAGTCTCGGGACCCTGAGAGAAGCTTTCTTT. Protein: CASSLGTLREAFF.

In its sample, this clonotype was seen many times. The rearrangement links TRBV11-1 to TRBJ1-2; D uncertain. This CDR3 is 14 amino acids long. Germline loops: CDR1 SGHAT, CDR2 FQDESV (reference sequence). Between the trimmed V and J ends, which lost 5 bases and 4 bases, there was a span of 14 bases. CDR3 residues: CASSHPPRSYGYTF. Written as DNA, the CDR3 is TGTGCCAGCAGCCACCCCCCTCGGAGCTATGGCTACACCTTC.

The genes are TRBV18 and TRBJ2-1; 9 bases match TRBD2. The length of the CDR3 is 14 residues. From germline, CDR1 is KGHSH and CDR2 LQKENI. V lost 8 bases to trimming and J lost 4 bases; unmatched junction nucleotides: 6. This CDR3 reads CASSRLAEYNEQFF. CDR3 in DNA: TGTGCCAGCAGCCGACTAGCGGAGTACAATGAGCAGTTCTTC.

Ten or more counts support this clonotype. This chain connects TRBV4-1 to TRBJ2-1; 8 bases align to TRBD2. V lost 4 bases, J lost 8 bases, and 28 bases stayed unmatched. Germline lookup yields CDR1 MGHRA and CDR2 YSYEKL. The length of the CDR3 is 21 residues. The CDR3 nucleotides are TGCGCCAGCAGCCTTCCGGGCGGGAGGTCCGGTCCAAGCGGGAGACCCGATGAGCAGTTCTTC. This encodes CASSLPGGRSGPSGRPDEQFF.

The sample holds many counts of this clonotype. The CDR3: CASSSPSGLGTDTQYF. CDR3 bases: TGTGCCAGCAGCTCCCCCTCGGGGCTTGGCACAGATACGCAGTATTTT. The rearrangement links TRBV5-6 to TRBJ2-3, with D perhaps given as TRBD1 or TRBD2 (5 bases each). V was clipped by 3 bases and J by 1 base, with 15 bases between them. Germline CDR1 is SGHDT and CDR2 is YYEEEE. The CDR3 contains 16 residues. The variable domain in full, with the rest retrieved from reference TRBV5-6 and TRBJ2-3, is DAGVTQSPTHLIKTRGQQVTLRCSPKSGHDTVSWYQQALGQGPQFIFQYYEEEERQRGNFPDRFSGHQFPNYSSELNVNALLLGDSALYLCASSSPSGLGTDTQYFGPGTRLTVL.

This clonotype was seen at least ten times. The chain recombines TRBV19 with TRBJ2-7; perhaps TRBD1 as D (6 bases). V gave up 5 bases and J gave up 5 bases, with 19 bases separating them. The CDR3 extends over 15 amino acids. CDR1 and CDR2 from the germline V gene are LNHDA and SQIVND (reference sequence). The CDR3 reads CASSLSGAGEHEQYF. CDR3 nucleotides: TGTGCCAGTAGTCTCTCCGGGGCAGGGGAGCACGAGCAGTACTTC.

This clonotype was recorded at least ten times. The chain uses TRBV7-9 and TRBJ2-7; D is possibly TRBD1 (6 bases). Germline CDR1 reads SEHNR; CDR2 reads FQNEAQ (reference sequence). The CDR3 length is 11 residues. Between the trimmed V and J ends, which lost 6 bases and 7 bases, there was a span of 10 bases. CDR3 sequence reads: CASSQTGEQYF. In DNA form, the CDR3 reads TGTGCCAGCAGTCAAACAGGGGAGCAGTACTTC.

This clonotype is medium-sized. V gene TRBV2 combines with J gene TRBJ2-7, with D perhaps matching TRBD2 (6 bases). The CDR3 spans 12 residues. From germline, CDR1 is SNHLY and CDR2 FYNNEI. V shed 10 bases and J shed 4 bases, with 14 bases lying between them. The CDR3 DNA reads as TGTGCCACCTCGACTAGAATGTACGAGCAGTACGTC. This gives the protein CATSTRMYEQYV.